This T cell receptor beta chain is drawn from a study of T-cell reconstitution after alpha-beta-depleted transplantation in children. This clonotype has more than one count but fewer than ten. Unique molecular identifiers featured in how the TCRbeta library was prepared. TCRdb independently ran MiXCR on the PCR reads; one entry per CDR3 protein. The repertoire includes some 200,000 distinct CDR3 sequences, about 14% of them detected once, and less than 15% sits in the top ten. The sample consisted of PBMCs from the stem cell graft donor, taken from the stem cell graft. The receptor was derived from a human donor who donated a stem cell graft to a child with acute lymphoblastic leukemia.

In DNA, the CDR3 is TGTGCCAGCAGCCAATCATCGGACCCAGGGTCTGAAGCTTTCTTT. It codes for CASSQSSDPGSEAFF. J is TRBJ1-1 and V is TRBV16; a weak D match, TRBD1 (5 bases). Germline CDR1 and CDR2: KGHSY and FQNENV. The CDR3 runs 15 residues. Trimming took off 0 bases at V and 6 bases at J, with 14 bases between the two ends. Full variable domain (missing parts from reference TRBV16 and TRBJ1-1): GEEVAQTPKHLVRGEGQKAKLYCAPIKGHSYVFWYQQVLKNEFKFLISFQNENVFDETGMPKERFSAKCLPNSPCSLEIQATKLEDSAVYFCASSQSSDPGSEAFFGQGTRLTVV.